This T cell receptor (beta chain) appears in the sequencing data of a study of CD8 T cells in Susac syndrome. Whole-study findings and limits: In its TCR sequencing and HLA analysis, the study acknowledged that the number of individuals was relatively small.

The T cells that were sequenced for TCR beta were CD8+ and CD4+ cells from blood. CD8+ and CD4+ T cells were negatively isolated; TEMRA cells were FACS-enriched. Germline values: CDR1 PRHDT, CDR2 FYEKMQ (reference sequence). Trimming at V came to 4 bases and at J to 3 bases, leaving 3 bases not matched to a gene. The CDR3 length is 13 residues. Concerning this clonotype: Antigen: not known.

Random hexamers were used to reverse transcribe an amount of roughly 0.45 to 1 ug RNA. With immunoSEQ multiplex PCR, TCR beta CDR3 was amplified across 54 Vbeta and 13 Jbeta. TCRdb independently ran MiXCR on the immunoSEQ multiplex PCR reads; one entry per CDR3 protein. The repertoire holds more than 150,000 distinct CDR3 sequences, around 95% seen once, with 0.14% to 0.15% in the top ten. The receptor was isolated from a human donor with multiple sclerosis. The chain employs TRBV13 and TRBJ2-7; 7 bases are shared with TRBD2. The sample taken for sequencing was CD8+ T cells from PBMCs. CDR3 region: CASSSRDYYEQYV. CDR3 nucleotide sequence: TGTGCCAGCAGCTCCAGGGACTACTACGAGCAGTACGTC.